One and the same sample provided the 17 T cell receptor beta chains below, sequenced in a study of cytomegalovirus exposure and HLA in healthy donors. 60 Vbeta and 13 Jbeta primers were used in PCR. Generated by immunoSEQ multiplex PCR, the TCRdb table keeps only in-frame clones and is missing some. Here the sample spans about 120,000 clones, roughly 82% being singletons. The sequencing input was PBMCs. These receptors were taken from a woman between 40 and 55 years old in good health and CMV-seropositive.

The V call is TRBV28, the J call TRBJ1-2, with D perhaps matching TRBD1 (5 bases). The V end was cut by 7 bases, the J end by 8 bases, with 20 bases between. Germline lookup yields CDR1 MDHEN and CDR2 SYDVKM. The CDR3 covers 14 residues. CDR3 sequence (DNA): TGTGCCAGCACGTCTGGGGGGACGATCTGGGGCTACACCTTC. This translates into CASTSGGTIWGYTF.

Only a few counts were recorded for this clone. The gene calls are TRBV7-6 and TRBJ2-3, with D unresolved. Germline values: CDR1 SGHVS, CDR2 FNYEAQ. Trimming cost V 5 bases and J 8 bases, with 11 bases left between them. The CDR3 extends over 12 amino acids. CDR3 bases: TGTGCCAGCAGCCCGCTGCTAAGTACGCAGTATTTT. Translation: CASSPLLSTQYF.

The gene calls are TRBV15 and TRBJ1-6; perhaps TRBD1 as D (6 bases). CDR1 is LNHNV, CDR2 YYDKDF, per germline (reference sequence). Trimming left V 1 base short and J 7 bases short, with 8 bases between. This CDR3 contains 14 residues. This CDR3 reads CATSRAQGNSPLHF. The CDR3 nucleotides are TGTGCCACCAGCAGAGCCCAGGGGAATTCACCCCTCCACTTT.

The chain has TRBV5-4 and TRBJ2-5; D is perhaps TRBD1 (5 bases). Germline V CDR1 and CDR2: SGHNT, YYREEE (reference sequence). Trimming pared 0 bases from V and 5 bases from J, leaving 14 bases between. The CDR3 has 15 amino acids. Here the CDR3 DNA reads TGTGCCAGCAGCTTGGACAGGAACGACGGTGAGACCCAGTACTTC. Translating gives CASSLDRNDGETQYF.

The CDR3 sequence: CASSERSVNTEAFF. The CDR3 DNA follows: TGCGCCAGCAGCGAACGGTCCGTGAACACTGAAGCTTTCTTT. J is TRBJ1-1 and V is TRBV5-1; D is ambiguous. V was cut by 4 bases and J by 0 bases, with 10 bases left in between. The CDR3 extends over 14 amino acids. Germline V lookup: CDR1 SGHRS, CDR2 YFSETQ.

Only a few counts were recorded for this clone. The chain is built from TRBV19 and TRBJ2-7; D is perhaps TRBD2 (6 bases). Trimming took off 4 bases at V and 5 bases at J, with 12 bases between the two ends. Germline CDR1 reads LNHDA; CDR2 reads SQIVND (reference sequence). The CDR3 runs 13 residues. The CDR3 bases are TGTGCCAGTAGTACCCTCGGCGGGGACGAGCAGTACTTC. Translation gives CASSTLGGDEQYF.

This chain uses TRBV14 with TRBJ1-6; 7 bases line up with TRBD1. CDR1 SGHDN and CDR2 FVKESK come from the germline V gene. The CDR3 spans 17 residues. V was pared by 0 bases and J by 8 bases, with 10 bases of the junction left unmatched. The CDR3 coding sequence is TGTGCCAGCAGCCAAGATCGAGGAACAGGGGTTGATTCACCCCTCCACTTT. Translating gives CASSQDRGTGVDSPLHF.

This clone was detected only once. The gene calls are TRBV13 and TRBJ1-3, with 7 bases identical to TRBD1. V shed 2 bases, J shed 3 bases, and the junction held 1 base outside the gene matches. Germline CDR1 is PRHDT and CDR2 is FYEKMQ (reference sequence). The CDR3 covers 14 residues. CDR3 DNA sequence: TGTGCCAGCAGCTTAAGACAGGGTGGAAACACCATATATTTT. Translation gives CASSLRQGGNTIYF.

The genes are TRBV7-3 and TRBJ1-2; no firm D call. The CDR3 runs 13 residues. The ends were cut back, 5 bases at V and 7 bases at J, with 14 bases in the middle. Germline CDR1 and CDR2: SGHTA and FQGTGA. CDR3: CASSEEPYRGYTF. The CDR3 DNA reads TGTGCCAGCAGCGAAGAGCCCTACCGTGGCTACACCTTC.

Only a few counts were recorded for this clone. This rearrangement joins TRBV29-1 to TRBJ2-3; D possibly corresponds to TRBD2 (5 bases). CDR1 is SQVTM, CDR2 ANQGSEA, per germline. V was clipped by 4 bases and J by 5 bases, with 16 bases between them. This CDR3 has 14 amino acids. CDR3 DNA: TGCAGCGTTGGAGGGCCGGAAGTCGGAGATACGCAGTATTTT. Its translation is CSVGGPEVGDTQYF.

The DNA for the CDR3 is TGCAGCGTTGAAATCGGGGGGCTTCGTCGTGGCTACACCTTC. Translation: CSVEIGGLRRGYTF. V gene TRBV29-1 combines with J gene TRBJ1-2; D possibly corresponds to TRBD1 (6 bases). CDR3 length: 14 amino acids. Trimming pared 2 bases from V and 7 bases from J, leaving 17 bases between. The germline gives CDR1 SQVTM, CDR2 ANQGSEA.

The gene calls are TRBV15 and TRBJ1-4, with 8 bases matching TRBD1. Trimming at V came to 0 bases and at J to 8 bases, leaving 5 bases not matched to a gene. The germline gives CDR1 LNHNV, CDR2 YYDKDF (reference sequence). The CDR3 covers 15 residues. The CDR3 loop reads CATSRDRGQREKLFF. The CDR3 bases are TGTGCCACCAGCAGAGACAGGGGGCAGCGAGAAAAACTGTTTTTT.

V and J are TRBV7-9 and TRBJ1-2; tentatively, D is TRBD1 (5 bases). The germline V gene has CDR1 SEHNR and CDR2 FQNEAQ (reference sequence). V was trimmed by 5 bases and J by 4 bases, leaving 8 bases between them. The CDR3 consists of 12 residues. The CDR3 here is CASSPQGYGYTF. CDR3 sequence (DNA): TGTGCCAGCAGCCCCCAGGGCTATGGCTACACCTTC.

The gene calls are TRBV28 and TRBJ1-5; possible D gene TRBD1, 6 bases. The CDR3 consists of 14 residues. Germline V gene sequence: CDR1 MDHEN, CDR2 SYDVKM. Trimming took off 7 bases at V and 4 bases at J, with 14 bases between the two ends. This chain's CDR3 is CASTLTGPNQPQHF. In nucleotides, the CDR3 is TGTGCCAGCACCTTGACAGGCCCTAATCAGCCCCAGCATTTT.

For the CDR3, the DNA is TGTGCCAGCAGTCCAGACCGGGTTAACTATGGCTACACCTTC. Translating it yields CASSPDRVNYGYTF. The genes are TRBV27 and TRBJ1-2; D gene unclear. Trimming took 5 bases from V and 1 from J, leaving 11 bases between them. The CDR3 contains 14 residues. Germline assignment: CDR1 MNHEY and CDR2 SMNVEV (reference sequence).

This clone has only a few counts. J is TRBJ1-1 and V is TRBV6-5, with D possibly TRBD1 on 5 matching bases. The CDR3 is made up of 13 amino acids. Per the germline V gene, CDR1 is MNHEY and CDR2 is SVGAGI. V was clipped by 7 bases and J by 4 bases, with 13 bases between them. CDR3 nucleotides: TGTGCCAGCACTCAGGGCCCGGGCACTGAAGCTTTCTTT. As protein: CASTQGPGTEAFF.

The chain employs TRBV7-2 and TRBJ2-5; TRBD2 matches at 7 bases. Trimming cost V 5 bases and J 1 base; bases outside gene matches: 13. The CDR3 contains 17 residues. CDR1 is SGHTA and CDR2 is FQGNSA in the germline V gene. This CDR3 is CASSNWGRAGTQETQYF. CDR3 in DNA: TGTGCCAGCAGCAATTGGGGTCGAGCGGGGACCCAAGAGACCCAGTACTTC.